This record concerns one T cell receptor (beta chain) sequence. Its antigen is not known. Clones were read by immunoSEQ multiplex PCR, and TCRdb kept only the in-frame ones, dropping some. The sample yields 380,000 or so clones, 83% seen once. Looked up from germline, CDR1 is LNHNV and CDR2 is YYDKDF (reference sequence). This CDR3 has 17 amino acids. V lost 0 bases and J lost 4, with 19 bases in between. Treatment here: approximately 18 received Ad26.COV2.S at low or high dose, single or two shots; 5 received placebo; per-sample allocation not given. Sampling was done on day 63 after the first vaccine or placebo injection. These data are taken from a study of Ad26.COV2.S vaccination and SARS-CoV-2 variants. Study details: Participants got Ad26.COV2.S intramuscularly, once or twice 56 days apart.

Overall study findings and caveats: Substantial post-vaccination breadth of spike-specific CD8+ and CD4+ T cell responses was reported. The study found similar non-spike TCR breadth in vaccine and placebo recipients.

Sequenced material: peripheral blood, taken in a trial of Ad26.COV2.S vaccine versus placebo. The chain carries TRBV15 and TRBJ2-7, with a possible D match to TRBD1 (5 bases). The sequence was obtained from a person aged 18-60 years who received the Ad26.COV2.S COVID-19 vaccine or a placebo. The CDR3 coding sequence is TGTGCCACCAGCAGAGATAGGACAACTATGTGGCCTTACGAGCAGTACTTC. Translation: CATSRDRTTMWPYEQYF. The complete variable domain, with remaining parts taken from reference TRBV15 and TRBJ2-7, reads DAMVIQNPRYQVTQFGKPVTLSCSQTLNHNVMYWYQQKSSQAPKLLFHYYDKDFNNEADTPDNFQSRRPNTSFCFLDIRSPGLGDTAMYLCATSRDRTTMWPYEQYFGPGTRLTVT.